This TCR beta chain was recorded in a study of cytomegalovirus exposure and HLA in healthy donors. Study-level points and caveats: Presence/absence analyses supposed approximately even sequencing depth among donors. Cytomegalovirus association was listed for around 180 TCR beta chains.

60 Vbeta and 13 Jbeta primers were used in PCR. TCRdb's copy holds only in-frame clones and misses some; the assay was immunoSEQ multiplex PCR. The data show about 110,000 clones, roughly 67% seen once. For this clone: The antigen is undetermined.

This CDR3 has 15 residues. J gave up 7 bases and V 3 bases, and 8 bases lay outside the gene matches. Germline lookup yields CDR1 LGHNA and CDR2 YNFKEQ. The receptor was isolated from a man between 18 and 29 years old in good health and CMV-seropositive. Material for sequencing was PBMCs. This chain connects TRBV4-2 to TRBJ2-3; 9 bases are a match to TRBD2. The CDR3 reads CASSQGGGEDHTQYF. CDR3 DNA sequence: TGTGCCAGCAGCCAGGGCGGGGGGGAAGATCATACGCAGTATTTT.